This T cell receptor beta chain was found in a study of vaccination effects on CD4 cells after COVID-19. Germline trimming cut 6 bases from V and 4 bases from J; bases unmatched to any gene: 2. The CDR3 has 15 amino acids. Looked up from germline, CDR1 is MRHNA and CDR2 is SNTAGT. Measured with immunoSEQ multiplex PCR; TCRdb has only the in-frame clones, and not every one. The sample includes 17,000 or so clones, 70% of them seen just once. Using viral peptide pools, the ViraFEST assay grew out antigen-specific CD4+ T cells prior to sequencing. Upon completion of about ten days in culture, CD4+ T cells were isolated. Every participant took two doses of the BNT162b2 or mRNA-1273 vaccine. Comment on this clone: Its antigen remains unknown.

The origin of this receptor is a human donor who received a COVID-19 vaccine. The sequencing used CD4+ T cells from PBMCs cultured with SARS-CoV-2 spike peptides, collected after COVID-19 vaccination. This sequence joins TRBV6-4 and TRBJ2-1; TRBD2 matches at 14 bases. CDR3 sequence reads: CASSRTSGGYNEQFF. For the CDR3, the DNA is TGTGCCAGCAGCCGGACTAGCGGGGGGTACAATGAGCAGTTCTTC.